This TCR beta chain emerged from a study of T cells in Graves' hyperthyroidism and ophthalmopathy (dated by TCRdb to about 2019). At the level of the whole study: Peripheral blood was collected at initial diagnosis, before any treatment. A discovery cohort of fewer than 110 patients, approximately 45 with Graves' ophthalmopathy and fewer than 65 with stable Graves' hyperthyroidism, was used to find distinguishing TCR V-J signatures. Prospective prediction of ophthalmopathy was tested in an independent validation cohort consisting of some 18 hyperthyroidism patients and approximately 16 patients who later progressed to ophthalmopathy. The 100 or so discovery patients were divided at random into training and test sets in a 7:3 ratio. In addition, the study compared T-cell repertoires in thyroid tissue and in blood from a handful of Graves' hyperthyroidism patients. After sampling, hyperthyroidism patients received methimazole starting at 30 mg daily, and ophthalmopathy patients received high-dose intravenous methylprednisolone. The paper reports TCR Vbeta CDR3 sequencing of approximately 140 peripheral blood samples: 40 to 45 ophthalmopathy, approximately 74 hyperthyroidism and around 17 progressor patients. The paper as a whole reports these results and caveats: Sample size was not statistically predetermined, and investigators were not blinded to group allocation. During validation, the model predicted progression to ophthalmopathy a median of approximately 6 months ahead of onset, with around 71% sensitivity and 72.22% specificity. Blood samples also contained most of the expanded thyroid clonotypes (frequency above 0.001), which suggests that blood repertoires may reflect thyroid immune responses. A model built on a 13 V-J signature distinguished ophthalmopathy from stable hyperthyroidism, reaching approximately 89% sensitivity and about 81% specificity in cross-validation and 80%/75% in testing.

In its sample, this clonotype was seen many times. The specificity of this receptor is unknown. There are no base qualities to consult, and no much larger clone falls within one base. A patient counted as having stable Graves' hyperthyroidism if no progression to ophthalmopathy occurred over 18 months of follow-up. Hyperthyroidism patients were aged 18 to 65 years and newly diagnosed, with disease duration of less than 2 months. Patients with uncontrolled infections, other autoimmune diseases, pregnancy or lactation were excluded. Diagnoses relied on clinical symptoms, serum thyroxine and TRAb, thyroid ultrasound and orbital computed tomography. PBMCs were separated from under 12 ml of fresh peripheral blood using Ficoll-Paque density gradient centrifugation. Total RNA was extracted with Trizol reagent, and quality was checked on an Agilent 2100 Bioanalyzer. TCR beta CDR3 regions were amplified from RNA transcripts. For the first round of RT-PCR on the TCR CDR3, the HTBI primer set was used together with the Qiagen OneStep RT-PCR kit. Libraries were constructed in a second round of multiplex PCR, after which size selection and purification were performed. Libraries were sequenced paired-end with 100 bp reads on an Illumina HiSeq2000. The authors' pipeline ran thus. SOAPnuke was used to process the raw data, throwing out any read that contained adapters or uncalled bases, had a mean Phred below 15, or lacked an exact constant-primer or identifier match. COPE v1.2.5 was used to merge high-quality paired reads, and clonotypes were defined as unique nucleotide sequences. MiTCR v1.1 was used to align the clonotypes against IMGT TRBV, TRBD and TRBJ reference segments. Only V-J combinations with frequency above 0.0001, covering about 99% of repertoires, were analysed. A TCS score was defined as the ratio between F50 (clonal expansion) and ExV (chaos), using BLOSUM62-based TCRdist between CDR3 peptides within each V-J. Welch's t-statistics and random forest reduced around 510 V-J features to about 13, which were used in a naive Bayes classifier (R e1071). Through fastp at Q25 and MiXCR, TCRdb rebuilt clones from the public reads, retaining in-frame beta chains. One record per CDR3 amino acid sequence lists the most common genes and DNA. The V and J calls were determined by TCRdb, not by the authors. The sample has more than 500,000 distinct CDR3 sequences on record, around 15% of them singletons. Together, the top ten hold 3.8% of the sample.

Trimming leaves V shorter by 2 bases and J shorter by 7 bases, with the junction holding 7 bases beyond the gene matches. Inclusive of the bounding cysteine and phenylalanine, the CDR3 is 15 residues long. Left in the record is the CDR3 DNA by itself, 45 bases read in frame from the first base. CDR1 and CDR2, per the germline V gene, are MDHEN and SYDVKM. Sequenced material: blood. The chain is assembled from TRBV28 and TRBJ1-2; 10 bases in the junction line up with TRBD1. This TCR derives from a woman in her twenties or thirties with Graves' hyperthyroidism. The bases read TGTGCCAGCAGTTTAGAGGGACAGGGGCGTGTTGGCTACACCTTC. It encodes CASSLEGQGRVGYTF.